Described below is a single TCR beta chain sequence and its context. Antigen: not known. These data originate in a study of shared clonotypes between healthy human individuals. Study context: CD4 naive and memory got three plates each, CD8 naive two, CD8 memory one.

V was shortened by 5 bases and J by 2 bases, with 16 bases between the two germline ends. Germline values: CDR1 MDHEN, CDR2 SYDVKM. The CDR3 loop spans 15 amino acids. Whole-study findings and limits: It was the few donors that limited the genetic and exposure-history diversity represented. At large depth, rarefaction still showed sorted-subset sequencing to be incomplete.

Across several immunoSEQ plates, the genomic DNA of each subset was split evenly. Clones were read by immunoSEQ multiplex PCR, and TCRdb kept only the in-frame ones, dropping some. The table shows about 2,200,000 clones, with approximately 94% occurring only once. CD8 cells classed as naive were CD45RO-negative and positively selected for CCR7, excluding terminally differentiated effector memory CD45RA+ cells. The chain couples TRBV28 to TRBJ2-7; D is ambiguous. Sequencing input: naive CD8+ T cells from PBMCs. This TCR was sampled from a man younger than 30 in good health. Some clones in this sample may be carry-over from other donors' samples. The CDR3 DNA reads as TGTGCCAGCAGTCCACGTAGCCGCATTACCTACGAGCAGTACTTC. This encodes CASSPRSRITYEQYF.